These T cell receptor beta chains were read from a single sample in a study of PD-1 blockade in mismatch repair-deficient tumors. Method: immunoSEQ multiplex PCR; TCRdb's copy keeps in-frame clones and lacks some. The table lists tens of thousands of clones, roughly 80% of them singletons. The input for sequencing was peripheral blood, taken 12 weeks after starting pembrolizumab. The receptor set was obtained from an adult with mismatch repair-deficient cancer. The CDR3 runs from the conserved cysteine through the conserved F or W. The order of the fields is J gene, V gene, D gene, clone size, CDR3 protein. The D gene is left open where the match is weak. Only part of the rows carry a size: once, few, many, or a class if the clone is expanded.

j_gene: TRBJ1-3
v_gene: TRBV19
d_gene: NA
abundance: NA
CDR3aa: CASSREITANTIYF

j_gene: TRBJ2-1
v_gene: TRBV7-3
d_gene: NA
abundance: NA
CDR3aa: CASSLARDNEQFF

j_gene: TRBJ1-4
v_gene: TRBV19
d_gene: TRBD1
abundance: NA
CDR3aa: CASSGGTGRREKLFF

j_gene: TRBJ1-2
v_gene: TRBV10-2
d_gene: NA
abundance: NA
CDR3aa: CASSESIGHGYTF

j_gene: TRBJ1-1
v_gene: TRBV6-6
d_gene: NA
abundance: NA
CDR3aa: CATKSGNTEAFF

j_gene: TRBJ1-2
v_gene: TRBV5-5
d_gene: TRBD1
abundance: few
CDR3aa: CASSLDRGVYYGYTF

j_gene: TRBJ2-6
v_gene: TRBV11-3
d_gene: NA
abundance: NA
CDR3aa: CASSLSGANVLTF

j_gene: TRBJ2-7
v_gene: TRBV5-4
d_gene: NA
abundance: NA
CDR3aa: CASSLSQSYEQYF

j_gene: TRBJ2-5
v_gene: TRBV15
d_gene: TRBD2
abundance: NA
CDR3aa: CATSRESSGKETQYF

j_gene: TRBJ2-1
v_gene: TRBV4-2
d_gene: TRBD2
abundance: few
CDR3aa: CASSQDPAGGEQFF

j_gene: TRBJ2-3
v_gene: TRBV4-2
d_gene: NA
abundance: NA
CDR3aa: CASSHPQGARETTDTQYF

j_gene: TRBJ2-3
v_gene: TRBV10-3
d_gene: NA
abundance: once
CDR3aa: CAISEGRGGSTDTQYF

j_gene: TRBJ1-2
v_gene: TRBV14
d_gene: NA
abundance: NA
CDR3aa: CASSRGRWGYTF

j_gene: TRBJ2-5
v_gene: TRBV7-2
d_gene: NA
abundance: NA
CDR3aa: CASSWQGGGQETQYF

j_gene: TRBJ1-2
v_gene: TRBV18
d_gene: TRBD1
abundance: NA
CDR3aa: CASSPSGQGLYGYTF

j_gene: TRBJ2-5
v_gene: TRBV11-3
d_gene: NA
abundance: NA
CDR3aa: CASSSTGQPEETQYF

j_gene: TRBJ2-7
v_gene: TRBV27
d_gene: NA
abundance: NA
CDR3aa: CASTKRGAYEQYF

j_gene: TRBJ2-7
v_gene: TRBV4-1
d_gene: NA
abundance: NA
CDR3aa: CASSQVKADGNSYEQYF

j_gene: TRBJ2-7
v_gene: TRBV21-1
d_gene: NA
abundance: NA
CDR3aa: CASGSPPRMRLAGAEQYF

j_gene: TRBJ1-2
v_gene: TRBV6-6
d_gene: NA
abundance: NA
CDR3aa: CASRDRNYGYTF

j_gene: TRBJ2-7
v_gene: TRBV7-2
d_gene: NA
abundance: NA
CDR3aa: CASSLVQIYEQYF

j_gene: TRBJ2-1
v_gene: TRBV7-2
d_gene: TRBD2
abundance: NA
CDR3aa: CASSFGTNNEQFF

j_gene: TRBJ2-7
v_gene: TRBV7-8
d_gene: NA
abundance: NA
CDR3aa: CAGSPGPQPYEQYF

j_gene: TRBJ1-3
v_gene: TRBV7-2
d_gene: TRBD1
abundance: once
CDR3aa: CASSLSDRGSGNTIYF

j_gene: TRBJ1-2
v_gene: TRBV5-8
d_gene: NA
abundance: NA
CDR3aa: CASSFGGNYGYTF

j_gene: TRBJ2-7
v_gene: TRBV5-6
d_gene: NA
abundance: NA
CDR3aa: CASSFGTVAYEQYF

j_gene: TRBJ2-1
v_gene: TRBV10-3
d_gene: TRBD2
abundance: NA
CDR3aa: CAISGLAGGNEQFF

j_gene: TRBJ2-6
v_gene: TRBV5-1
d_gene: NA
abundance: NA
CDR3aa: CASLLGRIGGSGANVLTF

j_gene: TRBJ1-1
v_gene: TRBV5-1
d_gene: NA
abundance: once
CDR3aa: CASSLSGNGATEAFF

j_gene: TRBJ1-2
v_gene: TRBV7-3
d_gene: NA
abundance: NA
CDR3aa: CASRGRNNYGYTF

j_gene: TRBJ2-3
v_gene: TRBV11-3
d_gene: TRBD2
abundance: NA
CDR3aa: CASSFSGSGDTQYF

j_gene: TRBJ2-7
v_gene: TRBV6-6
d_gene: NA
abundance: few
CDR3aa: CATRGDYEQYF

j_gene: TRBJ2-1
v_gene: TRBV11-2
d_gene: TRBD2
abundance: once
CDR3aa: CASTLSGENYNEQFF

j_gene: TRBJ1-6
v_gene: TRBV15
d_gene: TRBD1
abundance: NA
CDR3aa: CATSRGQVNSPLHF

j_gene: TRBJ1-4
v_gene: TRBV7-9
d_gene: TRBD1
abundance: few
CDR3aa: CASSFGTGEEKLFF

j_gene: TRBJ2-1
v_gene: TRBV27
d_gene: TRBD2
abundance: NA
CDR3aa: CASSLRTSGYNEQFF

j_gene: TRBJ2-3
v_gene: TRBV11-1
d_gene: NA
abundance: NA
CDR3aa: CASSFSLRSTDTQYF

j_gene: TRBJ2-1
v_gene: TRBV29-1
d_gene: TRBD2
abundance: NA
CDR3aa: CSAPTSGAGNEQFF

j_gene: TRBJ2-6
v_gene: TRBV7-9
d_gene: TRBD2
abundance: NA
CDR3aa: CASSPTGGISSGANVLTF

j_gene: TRBJ2-5
v_gene: TRBV19
d_gene: NA
abundance: NA
CDR3aa: CASSKREETQYF

j_gene: TRBJ2-1
v_gene: TRBV27
d_gene: TRBD2
abundance: NA
CDR3aa: CASSLATSGYNEQFF

j_gene: TRBJ2-7
v_gene: TRBV7-9
d_gene: NA
abundance: NA
CDR3aa: CASSQDISGTVSYEQYF

j_gene: TRBJ1-1
v_gene: TRBV9
d_gene: NA
abundance: NA
CDR3aa: CASSADPGPNEAFF

j_gene: TRBJ2-7
v_gene: TRBV11-3
d_gene: NA
abundance: NA
CDR3aa: CASSSPPYQPYEQYF

j_gene: TRBJ2-5
v_gene: TRBV30
d_gene: NA
abundance: NA
CDR3aa: CAWSPRDRIGTQYF

j_gene: TRBJ2-1
v_gene: TRBV4-3
d_gene: TRBD1
abundance: NA
CDR3aa: CASSQVRGRDNEQFF

j_gene: TRBJ2-7
v_gene: TRBV10-3
d_gene: NA
abundance: NA
CDR3aa: CAISESQGSEQYF